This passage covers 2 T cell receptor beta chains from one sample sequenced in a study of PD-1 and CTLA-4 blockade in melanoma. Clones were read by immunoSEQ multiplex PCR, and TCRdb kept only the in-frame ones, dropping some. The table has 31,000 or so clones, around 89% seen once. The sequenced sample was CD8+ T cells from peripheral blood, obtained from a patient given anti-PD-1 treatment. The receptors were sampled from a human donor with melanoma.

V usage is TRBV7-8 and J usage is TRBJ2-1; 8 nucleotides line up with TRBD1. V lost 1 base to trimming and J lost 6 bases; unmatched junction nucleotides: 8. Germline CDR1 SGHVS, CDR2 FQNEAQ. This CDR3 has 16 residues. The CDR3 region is CASSLEGQGAGNEQFF. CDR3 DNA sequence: TGTGCCAGCAGCTTAGAAGGGCAGGGGGCGGGCAATGAGCAGTTCTTC.

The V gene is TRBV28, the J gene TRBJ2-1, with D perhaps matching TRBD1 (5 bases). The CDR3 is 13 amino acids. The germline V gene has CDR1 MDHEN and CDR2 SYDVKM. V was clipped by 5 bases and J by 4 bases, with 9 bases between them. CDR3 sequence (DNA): TGTGCCAGCAGTCCCGACAGTTACAATGAGCAGTTCTTC. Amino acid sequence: CASSPDSYNEQFF.